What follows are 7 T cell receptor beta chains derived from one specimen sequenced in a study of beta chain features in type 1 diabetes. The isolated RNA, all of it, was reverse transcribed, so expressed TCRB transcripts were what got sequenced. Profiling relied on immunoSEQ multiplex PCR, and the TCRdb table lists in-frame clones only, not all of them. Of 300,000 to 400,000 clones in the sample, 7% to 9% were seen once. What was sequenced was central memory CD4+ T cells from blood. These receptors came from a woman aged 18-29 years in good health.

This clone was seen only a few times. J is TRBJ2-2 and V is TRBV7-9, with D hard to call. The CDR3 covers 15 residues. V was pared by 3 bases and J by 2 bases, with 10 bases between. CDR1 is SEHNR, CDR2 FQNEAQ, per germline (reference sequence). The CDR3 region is CASSLRAGNTGELFF. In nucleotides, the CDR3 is TGTGCCAGCAGCTTGCGCGCCGGAAACACCGGGGAGCTGTTTTTT.

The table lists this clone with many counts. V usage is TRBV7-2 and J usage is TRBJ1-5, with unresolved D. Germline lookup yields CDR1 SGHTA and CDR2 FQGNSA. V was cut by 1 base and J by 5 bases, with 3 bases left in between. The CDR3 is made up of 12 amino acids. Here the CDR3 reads CASSLDHQPQHF. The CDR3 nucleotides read TGTGCCAGCAGCTTAGATCATCAGCCCCAGCATTTT.

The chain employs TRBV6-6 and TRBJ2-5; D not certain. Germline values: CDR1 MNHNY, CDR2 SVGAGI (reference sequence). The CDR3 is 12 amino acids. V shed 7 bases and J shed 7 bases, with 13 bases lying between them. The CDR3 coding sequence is TGTGCCAGCAAAAGGATTTTGGGGACCCAGTACTTC. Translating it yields CASKRILGTQYF.

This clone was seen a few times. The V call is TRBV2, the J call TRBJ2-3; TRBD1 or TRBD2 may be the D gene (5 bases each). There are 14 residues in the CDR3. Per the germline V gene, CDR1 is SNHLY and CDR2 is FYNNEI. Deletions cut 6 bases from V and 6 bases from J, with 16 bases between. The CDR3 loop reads CASRGTLSADTQYF. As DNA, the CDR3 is TGTGCCAGCAGAGGGACCCTGAGCGCCGATACGCAGTATTTT. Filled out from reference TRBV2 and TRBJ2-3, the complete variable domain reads EPEVTQTPSHQVTQMGQEVILRCVPISNHLYFYWYRQILGQKVEFLVSFYNNEISEKSEIFDDQFSVERPDGSNFTLKIRSTKLEDSAMYFCASRGTLSADTQYFGPGTRLTVL.

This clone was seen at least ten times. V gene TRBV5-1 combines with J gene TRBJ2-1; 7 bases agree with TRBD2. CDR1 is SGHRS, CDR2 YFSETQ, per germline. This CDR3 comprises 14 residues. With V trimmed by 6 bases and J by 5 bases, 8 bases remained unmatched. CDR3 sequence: CASNNPGTNNEQFF. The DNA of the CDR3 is TGCGCCAGCAACAACCCCGGGACTAACAATGAGCAGTTCTTC.

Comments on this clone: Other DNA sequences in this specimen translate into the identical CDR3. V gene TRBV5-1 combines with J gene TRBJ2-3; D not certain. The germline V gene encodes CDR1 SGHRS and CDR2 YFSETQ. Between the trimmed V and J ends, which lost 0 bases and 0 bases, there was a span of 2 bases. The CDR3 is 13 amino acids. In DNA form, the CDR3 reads TGCGCCAGCAGCTTGGGAAGCACAGATACGCAGTATTTT. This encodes CASSLGSTDTQYF.

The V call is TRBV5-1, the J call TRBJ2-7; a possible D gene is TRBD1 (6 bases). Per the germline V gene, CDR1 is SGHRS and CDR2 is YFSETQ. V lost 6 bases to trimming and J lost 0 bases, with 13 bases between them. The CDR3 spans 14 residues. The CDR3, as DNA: TGCGCCAGCACCGTGATACAGGGCTCCTACGAGCAGTACTTC. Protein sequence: CASTVIQGSYEQYF.